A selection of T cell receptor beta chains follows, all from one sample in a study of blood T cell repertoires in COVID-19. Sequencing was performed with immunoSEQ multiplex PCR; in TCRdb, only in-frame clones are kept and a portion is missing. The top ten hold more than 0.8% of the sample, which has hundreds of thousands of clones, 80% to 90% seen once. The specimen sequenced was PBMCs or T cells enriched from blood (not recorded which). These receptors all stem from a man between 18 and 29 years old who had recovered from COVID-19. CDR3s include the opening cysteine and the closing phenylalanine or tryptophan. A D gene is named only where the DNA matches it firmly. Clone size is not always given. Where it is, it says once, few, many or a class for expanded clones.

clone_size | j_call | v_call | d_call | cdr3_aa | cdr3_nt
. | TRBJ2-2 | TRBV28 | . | CASSPSGELFF | TGTGCCAGCAGTCCCTCCGGGGAGCTGTTTTTT
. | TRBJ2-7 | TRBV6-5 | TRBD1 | CASSYSLGQGTYEQYF | TGTGCCAGCAGTTACTCTCTCGGACAGGGGACCTACGAGCAGTACTTC
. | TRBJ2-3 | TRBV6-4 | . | CASSERFKTGSTDTQYF | TGTGCCAGCAGTGAACGATTCAAAACAGGGAGCACAGATACGCAGTATTTT
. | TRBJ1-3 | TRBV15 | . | CATSREGGQAGNTIYF | TGTGCCACCAGCAGAGAGGGGGGGCAGGCTGGAAACACCATATATTTT
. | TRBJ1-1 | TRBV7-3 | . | CASSLLGDTEAFF | TGTGCCAGCAGCTTACTAGGGGACACTGAAGCTTTCTTT
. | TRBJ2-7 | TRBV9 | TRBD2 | CASSPGTSGNSYEQYF | TGTGCCAGCAGCCCAGGGACTAGCGGTAACTCCTACGAGCAGTACTTC
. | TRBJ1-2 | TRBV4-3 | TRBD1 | CASSRGQGGAYGYTF | TGCGCCAGCAGCCGCGGACAGGGGGGAGCCTACGGCTACACCTTC
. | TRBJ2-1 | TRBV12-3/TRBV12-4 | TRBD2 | CASRGDPYNEQFF | TGTGCCAGCCGGGGGGACCCCTACAATGAGCAGTTCTTC
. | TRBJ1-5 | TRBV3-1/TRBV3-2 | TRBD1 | CASATGTGGSPPQHF | TGTGCCAGCGCAACCGGGACAGGGGGCTCTCCGCCCCAGCATTTT
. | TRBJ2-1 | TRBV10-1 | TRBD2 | CASSEVIAGEDEQFF | TGCGCCAGCAGTGAGGTTATAGCGGGGGAGGATGAGCAGTTCTTC
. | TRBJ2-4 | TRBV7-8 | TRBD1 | CASSLGQGARLTYF | TGTGCCAGCAGCTTAGGACAGGGGGCACGTCTCACGTACTTC
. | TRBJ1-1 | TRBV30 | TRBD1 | CAWSVVPGQGARAFF | TGTGCCTGGAGTGTGGTACCGGGACAGGGGGCGAGAGCTTTCTTT
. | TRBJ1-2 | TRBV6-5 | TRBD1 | CASRGQGTEAGYTF | TGTGCCAGCAGGGGACAGGGGACGGAGGCTGGCTACACCTTC
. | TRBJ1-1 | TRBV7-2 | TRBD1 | CASSSGQGATEAFF | TGTGCCAGCAGCTCCGGACAGGGGGCAACTGAAGCTTTCTTT
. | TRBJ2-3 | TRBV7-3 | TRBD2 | CASSSGLAGEADTQYF | TGTGCCAGCAGCTCCGGACTAGCGGGAGAGGCAGATACGCAGTATTTT
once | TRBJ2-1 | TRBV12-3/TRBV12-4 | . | CASSPRDNEQFF | TGTGCCAGCAGCCCTCGGGACAATGAGCAGTTCTTC
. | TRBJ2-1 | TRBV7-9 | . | CASSLSGDEQFF | TGTGCCAGCAGCTTATCGGGGGATGAGCAGTTCTTC
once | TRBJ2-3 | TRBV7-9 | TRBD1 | CASSLGQGQGTDTQYF | TGTGCCAGCAGCTTAGGCCAGGGACAGGGCACAGATACGCAGTATTTT
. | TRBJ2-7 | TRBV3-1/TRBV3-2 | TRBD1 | CASSSRTGGNEQYF | TGTGCCAGCAGCTCACGGACAGGGGGGAACGAGCAGTACTTC
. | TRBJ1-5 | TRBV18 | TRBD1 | CASSPQGQGNQPQHF | TGTGCCAGCTCACCACAGGGACAGGGAAATCAGCCCCAGCATTTT
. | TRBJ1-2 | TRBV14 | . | CASSQLDRWDYGYTF | TGTGCCAGCAGCCAACTTGACAGGTGGGACTATGGCTACACCTTC
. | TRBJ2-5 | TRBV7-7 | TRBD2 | CASSPYFGRGLAGQETQYF | TGTGCCAGCAGCCCCTATTTTGGCCGAGGTCTAGCGGGGCAAGAGACCCAGTACTTC